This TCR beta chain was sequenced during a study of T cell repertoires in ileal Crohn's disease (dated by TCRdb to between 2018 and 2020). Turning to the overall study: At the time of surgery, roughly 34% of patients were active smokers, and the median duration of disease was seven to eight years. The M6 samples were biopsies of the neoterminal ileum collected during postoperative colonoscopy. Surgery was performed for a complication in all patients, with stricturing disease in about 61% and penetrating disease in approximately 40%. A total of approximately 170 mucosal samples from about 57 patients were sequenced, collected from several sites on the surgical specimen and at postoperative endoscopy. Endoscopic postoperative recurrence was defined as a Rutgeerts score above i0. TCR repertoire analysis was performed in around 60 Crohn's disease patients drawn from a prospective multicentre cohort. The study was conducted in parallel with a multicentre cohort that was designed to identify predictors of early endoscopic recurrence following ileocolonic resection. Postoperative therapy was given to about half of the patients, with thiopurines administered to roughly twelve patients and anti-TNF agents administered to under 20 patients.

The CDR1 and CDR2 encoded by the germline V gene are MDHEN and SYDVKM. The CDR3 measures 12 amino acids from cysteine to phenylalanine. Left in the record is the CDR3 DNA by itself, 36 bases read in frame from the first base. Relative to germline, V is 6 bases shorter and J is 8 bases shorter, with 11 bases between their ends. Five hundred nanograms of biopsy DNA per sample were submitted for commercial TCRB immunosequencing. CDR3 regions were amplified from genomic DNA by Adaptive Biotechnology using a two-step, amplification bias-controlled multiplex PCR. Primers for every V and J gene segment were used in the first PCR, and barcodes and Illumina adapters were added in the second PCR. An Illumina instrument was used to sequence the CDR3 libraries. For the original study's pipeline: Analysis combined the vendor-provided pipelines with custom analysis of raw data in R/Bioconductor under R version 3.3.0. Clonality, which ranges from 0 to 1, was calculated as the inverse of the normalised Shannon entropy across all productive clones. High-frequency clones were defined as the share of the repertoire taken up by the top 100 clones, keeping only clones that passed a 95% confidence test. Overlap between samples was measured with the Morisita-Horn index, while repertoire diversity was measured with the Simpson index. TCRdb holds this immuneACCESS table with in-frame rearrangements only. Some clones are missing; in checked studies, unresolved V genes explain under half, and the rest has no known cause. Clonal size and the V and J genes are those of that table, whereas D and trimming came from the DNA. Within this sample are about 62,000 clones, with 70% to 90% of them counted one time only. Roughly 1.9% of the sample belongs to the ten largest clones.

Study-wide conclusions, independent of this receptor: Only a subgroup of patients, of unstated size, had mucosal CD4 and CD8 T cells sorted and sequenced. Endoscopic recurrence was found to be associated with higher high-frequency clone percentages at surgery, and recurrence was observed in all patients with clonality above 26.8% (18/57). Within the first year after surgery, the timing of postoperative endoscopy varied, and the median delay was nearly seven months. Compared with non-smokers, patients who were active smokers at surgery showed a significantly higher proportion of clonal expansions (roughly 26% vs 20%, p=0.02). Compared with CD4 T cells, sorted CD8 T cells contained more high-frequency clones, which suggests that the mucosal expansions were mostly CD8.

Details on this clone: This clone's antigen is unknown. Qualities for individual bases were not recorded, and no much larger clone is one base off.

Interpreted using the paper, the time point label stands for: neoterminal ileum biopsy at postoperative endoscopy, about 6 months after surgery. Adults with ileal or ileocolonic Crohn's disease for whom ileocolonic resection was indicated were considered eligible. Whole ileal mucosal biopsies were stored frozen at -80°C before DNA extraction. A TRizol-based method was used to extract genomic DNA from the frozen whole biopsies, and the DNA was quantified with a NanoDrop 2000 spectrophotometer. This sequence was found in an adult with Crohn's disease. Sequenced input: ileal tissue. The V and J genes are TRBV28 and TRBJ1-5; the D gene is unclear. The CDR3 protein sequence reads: CASSAEMKPQHF. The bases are TGTGCCAGCAGCGCGGAAATGAAGCCCCAGCATTTT.